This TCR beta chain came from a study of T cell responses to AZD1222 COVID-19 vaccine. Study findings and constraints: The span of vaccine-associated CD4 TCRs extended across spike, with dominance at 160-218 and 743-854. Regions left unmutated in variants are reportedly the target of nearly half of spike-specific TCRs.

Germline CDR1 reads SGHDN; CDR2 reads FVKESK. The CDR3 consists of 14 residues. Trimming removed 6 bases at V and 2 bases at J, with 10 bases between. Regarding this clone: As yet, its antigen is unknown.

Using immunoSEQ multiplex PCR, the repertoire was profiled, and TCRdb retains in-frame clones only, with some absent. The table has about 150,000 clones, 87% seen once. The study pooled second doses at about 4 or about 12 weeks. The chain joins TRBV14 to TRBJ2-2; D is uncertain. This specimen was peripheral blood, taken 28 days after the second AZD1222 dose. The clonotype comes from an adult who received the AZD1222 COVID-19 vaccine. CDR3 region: CASRPTGNTGELFF. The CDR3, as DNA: TGTGCCAGCAGGCCTACGGGTAACACCGGGGAGCTGTTTTTT.